A selection of T cell receptor beta chains follows, all from one sample in a study of patients and donors after allogeneic stem cell transplantation. Via MiXCR, TCRdb re-called the RT-PCR reads, giving one row per CDR3 protein. The data hold some 880,000 distinct CDR3 sequences, with more than 15% observed a single time. Material: blood, either unsorted or a sorted T cell fraction (not recorded which). The receptors stem from a human donor who was either an allogeneic HSCT recipient or a stem cell or donor lymphocyte infusion donor (not recorded which). It is not recorded whose cells these are; they may come from a transplant donor. The CDR3 runs from the conserved cysteine through the conserved F or W. D genes are given only for firm matches. Not all rows give a size; the values are once, few, many and, for expanded clones, a class.

- | - | TRBJ2-2 | TRBV6-5 | TGTGCCAGCAGTTACTCCCAGGGGATCGGGGAGCTGTTTTTT | CASSYSQGIGELFF
- | - | TRBJ1-1 | TRBV11-2 | TGTGCCAGCAGCTCACTTCCACAGCCACAGACAGCTTTCTTT | CASSSLPQPQTAFF
- | - | TRBJ1-1 | TRBV9 | TGTGCCAGCAGCGCCGGGTTCCCGGCCGACACTGAAGCTTTCTTT | CASSAGFPADTEAFF
TRBD1 | - | TRBJ1-6 | TRBV5-6 | TGTGCCAGCAGTCAGGACAGGCAGGATTCACCCCTCCACTTT | CASSQDRQDSPLHF
- | few | TRBJ1-1 | TRBV2 | TGTGCCACCCTTGGGGGTAGGAACACTGAAGCTTTCTTT | CATLGGRNTEAFF
TRBD1 | few | TRBJ2-3 | TRBV4-3 | TGCGCCAGCAGCCATGCACCGGGACAGCCCACAGATACGCAGTATTTT | CASSHAPGQPTDTQYF
TRBD1 | - | TRBJ1-1 | TRBV7-9 | TGTGCCAGCAGCAGGACAGGGGACACTGAAGCTTTCTTT | CASSRTGDTEAFF
TRBD1 | - | TRBJ1-1 | TRBV9 | TGTGCCAGCAGCGGGGGACAGGAGGCTTTCTTT | CASSGGQEAFF
- | many | TRBJ1-2 | TRBV12-3/TRBV12-4 | TGTGCCAGCAGTCTATCAGACACCTTC | CASSLSDTF
- | - | TRBJ1-3 | TRBV6-1 | TGTGCCAGCAGACGACAGTTCTCTGGAAACACCATATATTTT | CASRRQFSGNTIYF
- | few | TRBJ2-3 | TRBV5-1 | TGCGCCAGCAGCTTTGGTATACCGATTCAAGATACGCAGTATTTT | CASSFGIPIQDTQYF
- | many | TRBJ2-5 | TRBV12-3/TRBV12-4 | TGTGCCAGCAGTCCCCGGACGGGAGAATCGACCCAGTACTTC | CASSPRTGESTQYF
- | - | TRBJ1-2 | TRBV20-1 | TGCAGTGCTAGAGTCGGAGAACACTATGGCTACACCTTC | CSARVGEHYGYTF
TRBD2 | few | TRBJ2-7 | TRBV9 | TGTGCCAGCAGCGTAGCTCCAGCGGGGGGCACCTACGAGCAGTACTTC | CASSVAPAGGTYEQYF
- | few | TRBJ1-1 | TRBV2 | TGTGCCAGCAGTGAATTCTTAATGAAACCGGACGGCACTGAAGCTTTCTTT | CASSEFLMKPDGTEAFF
TRBD1 | - | TRBJ1-2 | TRBV10-3 | TGTGCCATCACCAGCACAGGGGGCTCTAACTATGGCTACACCTTC | CAITSTGGSNYGYTF
- | - | TRBJ2-4 | TRBV5-6 | TGTGCCAGCAGCTCAGGACCCCTAGCCAAAAACATTCAGTACTTC | CASSSGPLAKNIQYF
TRBD1 | many | TRBJ2-7 | TRBV15 | TGTGCCACCAGCAGAGATTGGGGACAGGTGGACGAGCAGTACTTC | CATSRDWGQVDEQYF
- | many | TRBJ2-1 | TRBV7-7 | TGTGCCAGCAGCTTAGGGTCAGGGTTTGGGGAGCAGTTCTTC | CASSLGSGFGEQFF
TRBD1 | - | TRBJ2-1 | TRBV3-1 | TGTGCCAGCAGTGCGATGGGACAGGGAATTTATGAGCAGTTCTTC | CASSAMGQGIYEQFF
TRBD2 | few | TRBJ2-3 | TRBV4-3 | TGCGCCAGCAGCCAAGACGGCAGCGGGGGAGGGGATACGCAGTATTTT | CASSQDGSGGGDTQYF
- | - | TRBJ1-1 | TRBV3-1 | TGTGCCAGCAGCCAGGGCAGGGGAGGCACTGAAGCTTTCTTT | CASSQGRGGTEAFF
- | - | TRBJ2-5 | TRBV10-3 | TGTGCCATCAGTGCGGGGGAGACCCAGTACTTC | CAISAGETQYF